These T cell receptor beta chains were read from a single sample in a study of T cells in Graves' hyperthyroidism and ophthalmopathy. TCRdb re-called the multiplex PCR reads with MiXCR, one entry per CDR3 protein. The sample holds around 390,000 distinct CDR3 sequences, about 14% seen once. Material for sequencing was blood. These receptors all come from a woman under 40 with Graves' ophthalmopathy. CDR3s include the opening cysteine and the closing phenylalanine or tryptophan. The order of the fields is V gene, D gene, clone size, J gene, CDR3 DNA, CDR3 protein. A D gene is named only where the DNA matches it firmly. The listing skips clone size in some rows; elsewhere it reads once, few, many or a size class.

>TRBV11-2|TRBD2|many|TRBJ2-3
TGTGCCAGCAGCAGGGAGGGCAGTGGAGATACGCAGTATTTT
CASSREGSGDTQYF
>TRBV14|-|many|TRBJ2-7
TGTGCCAGCAGCTTGGGGATTTGGGGCGAGCAGTACTTC
CASSLGIWGEQYF
>TRBV18|-|many|TRBJ1-2
TGTGCCAGCTCACCACTCGATCGAAGAGGCTACACCTTC
CASSPLDRRGYTF
>TRBV27|TRBD2|once|TRBJ2-1
TGTGCCAGCAGTTTGCAGCGGGGGTTTCCCACCAAGTTCTTC
CASSLQRGFPTKFF
>TRBV20-1|-|many|TRBJ1-5
TGCAGTGGGCAGGGGCATGGCAATCAGCCCCAGCATTTT
CSGQGHGNQPQHF
>TRBV30|TRBD1|many|TRBJ1-1
TGTGCCTGGAGCTTGCGACAGGGGATGAACACTGAAGCTTTCTTT
CAWSLRQGMNTEAFF
>TRBV15|-|many|TRBJ2-5
TGTGCCACCAGCAGCCTCTTCGGGACGTTGGAAGAGACCCAGTACTTC
CATSSLFGTLEETQYF
>TRBV5-1|-|many|TRBJ1-2
TGCGCCAGCAGCTTGGCGTTGGACCGCCTCAGCACCTATGGCTACACCTTC
CASSLALDRLSTYGYTF
>TRBV20-1|TRBD1|many|TRBJ1-4
TGCAGTGCTAAGATGACAGGGTTTGAAAAACTGTTTTTT
CSAKMTGFEKLFF
>TRBV19|TRBD1|few|TRBJ2-2
TGTGCCAGTAGTCGGGGGAGGACAGGGACCGGGGAGCTGTTTTTT
CASSRGRTGTGELFF
>TRBV12-3/TRBV12-4|-|few|TRBJ2-5
TGTGCCAGCAGTTCCTCGGGTGTAGGGACCCAGTACTTC
CASSSSGVGTQYF
>TRBV28|-|many|TRBJ1-5
TGTGCCAGCAGGAGGGGGGTTCAGCCCCAGCATTTT
CASRRGVQPQHF
>TRBV5-1|TRBD2|-|TRBJ2-1
TGCGCCAGCAGCTTCGAGGGACTAGCGGGGGCTAATGAGCAGTTCTTC
CASSFEGLAGANEQFF
>TRBV7-2|-|many|TRBJ1-2
TGTGCCAGCAGCCCGACCGCAGGGGCCGCCTTGCGGGGCTACACCTTC
CASSPTAGAALRGYTF
>TRBV18|TRBD1|many|TRBJ2-2
TGTGCCAGCTCACCACCCGGAGTGTGGACAGACAGGGGCGACGGAGGGGAGCTGTTTTTT
CASSPPGVWTDRGDGGELFF
>TRBV6-1|TRBD1|many|TRBJ2-2
TGTGCCAGCAGTGCAGGGGGCGCAACGAACACCGGGGAGCTGTTTTTT
CASSAGGATNTGELFF
>TRBV29-1|-|many|TRBJ1-2
TGCAGCGTTGGGGCAGCTAACTATGGCTACACCTTC
CSVGAANYGYTF
>TRBV20-1|TRBD1|many|TRBJ2-7
TGCAGTGCTAGACCGGGACAGGGGTCCTACGAGCAGTACTTC
CSARPGQGSYEQYF
>TRBV20-1|TRBD2|many|TRBJ2-1
TGCAGTGCTAGAGTATGGCTAGCGGGGCAGATTGAGCAGTTCTTC
CSARVWLAGQIEQFF
>TRBV7-9|TRBD1|many|TRBJ1-1
TGTGCCAGCAGCGCCTGGCCGGGGGGGGACAGCACTGAAGCTTTCTTT
CASSAWPGGDSTEAFF
>TRBV29-1|-|-|TRBJ1-2
TGCAGCGTTTTCTCCTCTCCTGATGGCTACACCTTC
CSVFSSPDGYTF
>TRBV13|TRBD1|-|TRBJ2-1
TGTGCCAGCAGCGGCCGGGACAGTTTCTACAATGAGCAGTTCTTC
CASSGRDSFYNEQFF
>TRBV20-1|-|many|TRBJ1-2
TGCAGTGCTCTCGTTCGGGACAAGAACTATGGCTACACCTTC
CSALVRDKNYGYTF
>TRBV5-1|-|many|TRBJ2-1
TGCGCCAGCAGCTTGGGCCCGGCCAATGAGCAGTTCTTC
CASSLGPANEQFF
>TRBV3-1|TRBD2|many|TRBJ2-1
TGTGCCAGCAGCCAAGCCGGGACTAGTGTTAATGAGCAGTTCTTC
CASSQAGTSVNEQFF
>TRBV5-1|-|once|TRBJ1-1
TGCGCCAGCAGCTTGGGGGGTCAGCCTCACACTGAAGCTTTCTTT
CASSLGGQPHTEAFF
>TRBV12-5|-|many|TRBJ1-6
TGTGCTAGTGGTTTGGCCTATTCACCCCTCCACTTT
CASGLAYSPLHF
>TRBV5-6|-|many|TRBJ2-2
TGTGCCAGCACCCTGGGGGGAGGCACCGGGGAGCTGTTTTTT
CASTLGGGTGELFF
>TRBV19|-|many|TRBJ1-1
TGTGCCAGTACCCCCGCAGACAGAGGAGTAGCTTTCTTT
CASTPADRGVAFF
>TRBV15|TRBD1|-|TRBJ1-6
TGTGCCACCTCCAGAGGGGACAGGCCCGGGACACCCCTCCACTTT
CATSRGDRPGTPLHF
>TRBV6-1|-|few|TRBJ2-5
TGTGCCAGCAGTGAAGAGGATTTCTCGGGGACCCAGTACTTC
CASSEEDFSGTQYF
>TRBV9|TRBD1|many|TRBJ1-1
TGTGCCAGCAGCGTAGTTCGGACAGGGGAGAATGAAGCTTTCTTT
CASSVVRTGENEAFF
>TRBV10-2|TRBD1|many|TRBJ2-1
TGCGCCAGCAATGACGGACAGGGGGCGCAAAATGAGCAGTTCTTC
CASNDGQGAQNEQFF
>TRBV9|-|many|TRBJ2-3
TGTGCCAGCAGCTCGGGACCGGGGCCCACAGATACGCAGTATTTT
CASSSGPGPTDTQYF
>TRBV19|TRBD1|many|TRBJ2-5
TGTGCCACTGGACAGGCCGAAGAGACCCAGTACTTC
CATGQAEETQYF
>TRBV9|-|few|TRBJ1-1
TGTGCCAGCAGCGAACAGGGTGACACTGAAGCTTTCTTT
CASSEQGDTEAFF
>TRBV15|-|few|TRBJ1-2
TGTGCCACCAGCAGAGATTTGGCGACCCGGGTCTCTGGCTACACCTTC
CATSRDLATRVSGYTF
>TRBV14|-|-|TRBJ2-5
TGTGCCAGCAGCCAAGGTCTAACCCGTCAAGAGACCCAGTACTTC
CASSQGLTRQETQYF
>TRBV30|-|few|TRBJ1-3
TGTGCCTGGAGCGAGAAGTTAGGCTCTGGAAACACCATATATTTT
CAWSEKLGSGNTIYF
>TRBV7-6|TRBD1|few|TRBJ1-1
TGTGCCAGCAGCTTAGCGATCCTTGGACAGGGAGATCTCACTGAAGCTTTCTTT
CASSLAILGQGDLTEAFF
>TRBV11-1|-|many|TRBJ1-1
TGTGCCAGCAGCCCCGAGAGGGGAAGGGACACTGAAGCTTTCTTT
CASSPERGRDTEAFF
>TRBV27|-|-|TRBJ2-1
TGTGCCAGCAGTTTATCGACCCCAGCCCCCAGATTGGGCCACTACAATGAGCAGTTCTTC
CASSLSTPAPRLGHYNEQFF
>TRBV20-1|TRBD1|many|TRBJ2-7
TGCAGTGCTACCGGGACAGTCTCGGGCTACGAGCAGTACTTC
CSATGTVSGYEQYF
>TRBV11-2|-|many|TRBJ2-5
TGTGCCAGCAGCTTAGTAACGGGGGCTGAGACCCAGTACTTC
CASSLVTGAETQYF
>TRBV25-1|TRBD1|many|TRBJ2-7
TGTGCCAGCAGTTCCGGACAGGTAGCCTACGAGCAGTACTTC
CASSSGQVAYEQYF
>TRBV6-1|TRBD1|many|TRBJ1-2
TGTGCCAGCACCTCTAGGAAAAGCCGGACAGGCTCATCCCACGGCTACACCTTC
CASTSRKSRTGSSHGYTF
>TRBV29-1|TRBD1|-|TRBJ2-7
TGCAGCGTCGAACGGACAGGAGACTACGAGCAGTACTTC
CSVERTGDYEQYF
>TRBV28|-|-|TRBJ1-2
TGTGCCAGCAGTTTCGGTCGGATTAACTATGGCTACACCTTC
CASSFGRINYGYTF
>TRBV10-1|-|-|TRBJ1-2
TGCGCCAGCAGTCCCAGGGAGGTGCGTGGACCAAACCTTGGCTACACCTTC
CASSPREVRGPNLGYTF
>TRBV9|TRBD2|few|TRBJ2-6
TGTGCCAGCAGCTATGGGACTAGCCGAAATCGGGCCAACGTCCTGACTTTC
CASSYGTSRNRANVLTF
>TRBV7-2|TRBD1|few|TRBJ2-5
TGTGCCAGCAGCCCCCGAGACAGGGATGAGACCCAGTGCTTC
CASSPRDRDETQCF
>TRBV3-1|-|many|TRBJ2-1
TGTGCCAGCAGCCAAGCTATAGGACACACGCAGTTCTTC
CASSQAIGHTQFF
>TRBV6-5|-|many|TRBJ1-1
TGTGCCAGCAGAACTCGAGGAGGGCTGAGCTCTGAAGCTTTCTTT
CASRTRGGLSSEAFF
>TRBV24-1|TRBD2|many|TRBJ2-3
TGTGCCACCAGTGATTTGCGGGGGACTAGCGGGGGAACGAGCACAGATACGCAGTATTTT
CATSDLRGTSGGTSTDTQYF
>TRBV20-1|-|-|TRBJ2-7
TGCAGTGCTGCTCGGGACGCACTCTCCTACGAGCAGTACTTC
CSAARDALSYEQYF
>TRBV28|-|many|TRBJ1-2
TGTGCCAGCTGCCGCGCGGCACGTAACTATGGCTACACCTTC
CASCRAARNYGYTF
>TRBV7-2|-|-|TRBJ1-5
TGTGCCAGCAGTTACTCCGGGGGGGGTCAGCCCCAGCATTTT
CASSYSGGGQPQHF
>TRBV6-1|TRBD1|many|TRBJ1-5
TGTGCCAGCAGTTACACAGGGGCCCAGCCCCAGCATTTT
CASSYTGAQPQHF